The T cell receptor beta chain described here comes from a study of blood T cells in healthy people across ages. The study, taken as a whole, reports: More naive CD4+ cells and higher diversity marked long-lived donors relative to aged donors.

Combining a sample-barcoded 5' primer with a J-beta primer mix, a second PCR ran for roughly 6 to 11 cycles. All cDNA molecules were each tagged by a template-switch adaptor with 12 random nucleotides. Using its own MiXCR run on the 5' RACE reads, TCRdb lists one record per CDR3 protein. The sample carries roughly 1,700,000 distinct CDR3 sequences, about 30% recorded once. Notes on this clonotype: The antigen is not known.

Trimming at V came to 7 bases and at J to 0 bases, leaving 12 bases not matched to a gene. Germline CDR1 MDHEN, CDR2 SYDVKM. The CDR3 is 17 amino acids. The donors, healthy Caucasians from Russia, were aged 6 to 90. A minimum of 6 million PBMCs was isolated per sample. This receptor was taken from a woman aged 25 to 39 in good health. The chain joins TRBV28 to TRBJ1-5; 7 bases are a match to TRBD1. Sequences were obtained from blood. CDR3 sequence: CASNLSRGRYSNQPQHF. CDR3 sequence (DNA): TGTGCCAGCAACCTTTCGAGGGGGCGATATAGCAATCAGCCCCAGCATTTT.